A selection of T cell receptor beta chains follows, all from one sample in a study of T cell responses to AZD1222 COVID-19 vaccine. Profiled with immunoSEQ multiplex PCR; TCRdb holds only in-frame clones, not every one. The sample holds around 190,000 clones, approximately 90% seen once. The material was peripheral blood, obtained 28 days after the second AZD1222 dose. The receptors originated from an adult who received the AZD1222 COVID-19 vaccine. CDR3s include the opening cysteine and the closing phenylalanine or tryptophan. A D gene is named only where the DNA matches it firmly. The size entry is marked missing in some rows and otherwise reads once, few, many or a size class.

J gene: TRBJ2-3
V gene: TRBV10-2
clone size: -
D gene: -
CDR3 DNA: TGCGCCAGCGAACCTTTAGGGACCGCCACTAGCACAGATACGCAGTATTTT
CDR3 protein: CASEPLGTATSTDTQYF

J gene: TRBJ1-5
V gene: TRBV5-1
clone size: -
D gene: -
CDR3 DNA: TGCGCCAGCAGCTTGGACGGAGGCGGGCAGCCCCAGCATTTT
CDR3 protein: CASSLDGGGQPQHF

J gene: TRBJ1-5
V gene: TRBV10-3
clone size: -
D gene: TRBD1
CDR3 DNA: TGTGCCATCAGTGACGGAGGACAGGGGGGTCAGCCCCAGCATTTT
CDR3 protein: CAISDGGQGGQPQHF

J gene: TRBJ1-5
V gene: TRBV6-5
clone size: -
D gene: TRBD1
CDR3 DNA: TGTGCCAGCAGTCGGACAGGGGGCTTTATTCAGCCCCAGCATTTT
CDR3 protein: CASSRTGGFIQPQHF

J gene: TRBJ1-5
V gene: TRBV4-1
clone size: -
D gene: -
CDR3 DNA: TGCGCCAGCAGCCCGGGACCGAGCAATCAGCCCCAGCATTTT
CDR3 protein: CASSPGPSNQPQHF

J gene: TRBJ1-2
V gene: TRBV5-1
clone size: -
D gene: TRBD1
CDR3 DNA: TGCGCCAGCAGCTTGAGGGACAGCCCAGGGTATGGCTACACCTTC
CDR3 protein: CASSLRDSPGYGYTF

J gene: TRBJ2-7
V gene: TRBV7-9
clone size: -
D gene: TRBD1
CDR3 DNA: TGTGCCAGCAGCTCGGGCAGACAGGGCAACGAGCAGTACTTC
CDR3 protein: CASSSGRQGNEQYF

J gene: TRBJ1-6
V gene: TRBV27
clone size: -
D gene: -
CDR3 DNA: TGTGCCAGCAGTTTATTCGGGATCTCCTATAATTCACCCCTCCACTTT
CDR3 protein: CASSLFGISYNSPLHF

J gene: TRBJ2-1
V gene: TRBV7-2
clone size: -
D gene: TRBD2
CDR3 DNA: TGTGCCAGCAGCTTGGGCGGGGGGGCCTACAATGAGCAGTTCTTC
CDR3 protein: CASSLGGGAYNEQFF

J gene: TRBJ1-2
V gene: TRBV6-5
clone size: -
D gene: -
CDR3 DNA: TGTGCCAGCAGTTCAAGAGGGGGGCTCGGCTACACCTTC
CDR3 protein: CASSSRGGLGYTF

J gene: TRBJ1-1
V gene: TRBV6-6
clone size: -
D gene: -
CDR3 DNA: TGTGCCAGCAGTTACGTGGTACTCCAGTGGGTGACTGAAGCTTTCTTT
CDR3 protein: CASSYVVLQWVTEAFF

J gene: TRBJ1-1
V gene: TRBV7-9
clone size: many
D gene: -
CDR3 DNA: TGTGCCAGCAGCTTAGGGCCAGGGAAGACTGAAGCTTTCTTT
CDR3 protein: CASSLGPGKTEAFF

J gene: TRBJ1-3
V gene: TRBV18
clone size: -
D gene: -
CDR3 DNA: TGTGCCAGCCGACGGGTTCTTCTCGGAGACACCATATATTTT
CDR3 protein: CASRRVLLGDTIYF

J gene: TRBJ1-2
V gene: TRBV19
clone size: few
D gene: -
CDR3 DNA: TGTGCCAGTAGTCTTGGGGTTTCTAACTATGGCTACACCTTC
CDR3 protein: CASSLGVSNYGYTF

J gene: TRBJ2-7
V gene: TRBV9
clone size: -
D gene: -
CDR3 DNA: TGTGCCAGCAGCCCCCGGGGCACAACCTACGAGCAGTACTTC
CDR3 protein: CASSPRGTTYEQYF

J gene: TRBJ2-6
V gene: TRBV18
clone size: -
D gene: -
CDR3 DNA: TGTGCCAGCTCACCTGGGCCCTCCGGGACATTCGCTCTCTCTGGGGCCAACGTCCTGACTTTC
CDR3 protein: CASSPGPSGTFALSGANVLTF

J gene: TRBJ1-2
V gene: TRBV6-5
clone size: -
D gene: TRBD1
CDR3 DNA: TGTGCCAGCACCGACAGGGTGAGTGGCTACACCTTC
CDR3 protein: CASTDRVSGYTF

J gene: TRBJ2-3
V gene: TRBV7-2
clone size: -
D gene: -
CDR3 DNA: TGTGCCAGCAGCTTAGCGGTGCCAGCAGGTACGCAGTATTTT
CDR3 protein: CASSLAVPAGTQYF

J gene: TRBJ1-2
V gene: TRBV5-1
clone size: -
D gene: -
CDR3 DNA: TGCGCCAGCAGTTTCGGGGAGACAGAAAACTATGGCTACACCTTC
CDR3 protein: CASSFGETENYGYTF

J gene: TRBJ1-6
V gene: TRBV6-5
clone size: once
D gene: -
CDR3 DNA: TGTGCCAGCGTCCAGGAAAATAATTCACCCCTCCACTTT
CDR3 protein: CASVQENNSPLHF

J gene: TRBJ2-7
V gene: TRBV7-2
clone size: -
D gene: -
CDR3 DNA: TGTGCCAGCAGCTTAACGACGGGGGCCCCTAGGGAGCAGTACTTC
CDR3 protein: CASSLTTGAPREQYF

J gene: TRBJ2-7
V gene: TRBV5-4
clone size: -
D gene: -
CDR3 DNA: TGTGCCAGCAGCTTGGAATCTGTCTCCTACGAGCAGTACTTC
CDR3 protein: CASSLESVSYEQYF

J gene: TRBJ2-7
V gene: TRBV5-4
clone size: few
D gene: TRBD1
CDR3 DNA: TGTGCCAGCAGCTTAGGGACAGGTACCTACGAGCAGTACTTC
CDR3 protein: CASSLGTGTYEQYF

J gene: TRBJ1-6
V gene: TRBV3-1/TRBV3-2
clone size: -
D gene: -
CDR3 DNA: TGTGCCAGCAGCCGCCGGCATAGAACTAATTCACCCCTCCACTTT
CDR3 protein: CASSRRHRTNSPLHF

J gene: TRBJ1-2
V gene: TRBV20-1
clone size: -
D gene: -
CDR3 DNA: TGCAGTGCTAGGGGGCGCATAGGCTACACCTTC
CDR3 protein: CSARGRIGYTF

J gene: TRBJ2-1
V gene: TRBV18
clone size: -
D gene: -
CDR3 DNA: TGTGCCAGCTCAGACTGGACACAGGGTGCGAATGAGCAGTTCTTC
CDR3 protein: CASSDWTQGANEQFF

J gene: TRBJ2-5
V gene: TRBV7-2
clone size: -
D gene: TRBD2
CDR3 DNA: TGTGCCAGCAGCCTTCCGGGGGGAAGGGAGACCCAGTACTTC
CDR3 protein: CASSLPGGRETQYF

J gene: TRBJ2-7
V gene: TRBV7-2
clone size: -
D gene: TRBD2
CDR3 DNA: TGTGCCAGCAGCCAAGGACTAGCGGGGGCCGACTCCTACGAGCAGTACTTC
CDR3 protein: CASSQGLAGADSYEQYF

J gene: TRBJ1-5
V gene: TRBV7-8
clone size: -
D gene: TRBD1
CDR3 DNA: TGTGCCACCCGAGACAGGGGGAGCAATCAGCCCCAGCATTTT
CDR3 protein: CATRDRGSNQPQHF

J gene: TRBJ1-2
V gene: TRBV7-6
clone size: -
D gene: -
CDR3 DNA: TGTGCCAGCAGCCCAGAGGGCAGGGGATCCCTCTATGGCTACACCTTC
CDR3 protein: CASSPEGRGSLYGYTF

J gene: TRBJ1-3
V gene: TRBV5-1
clone size: -
D gene: -
CDR3 DNA: TGCGCCAGCAGCCTGGGGGACAACTCTGGAAACACCATATATTTT
CDR3 protein: CASSLGDNSGNTIYF

J gene: TRBJ2-2
V gene: TRBV9
clone size: -
D gene: -
CDR3 DNA: TGTGCCAGCAGCGCCATCACTTCTAACACCGGGGAGCTGTTTTTT
CDR3 protein: CASSAITSNTGELFF

J gene: TRBJ1-4
V gene: TRBV19
clone size: -
D gene: TRBD1
CDR3 DNA: TGTGCCAGTAGTATAGGGGCAGGGGGCGCCGGGGAAAAACTGTTTTTT
CDR3 protein: CASSIGAGGAGEKLFF